This passage covers 11 T cell receptor beta chains from one sample sequenced in a study of STAT5B mutations in CD4+ large granular lymphocyte leukemia. Some clones are missing from TCRdb's copy, which holds only in-frame ones; the method was immunoSEQ multiplex PCR. The sample records some 30,000 clones, 71% being singletons. Source material: CD4+ T cells from blood buffy coats. Source of these receptors: a human donor in good health.

The chain is built from TRBV7-2 and TRBJ2-3; 7 bases map to TRBD1. Germline lookup yields CDR1 SGHTA and CDR2 FQGNSA. J gave up 5 bases and V 5 bases, and 1 base lay outside the gene matches. This CDR3 has 12 amino acids. The CDR3 sequence: CASSRDRDTQYF. CDR3 sequence (DNA): TGTGCCAGCAGCCGGGACAGAGATACGCAGTATTTT.

For the CDR3, the DNA is TGTGCCAGCAGCGTAGGTGCGGGGGGGTCCCACAATGAGCAGTTCTTC. Translating it yields CASSVGAGGSHNEQFF. The V call is TRBV9, the J call TRBJ2-1, with 9 positions matching TRBD2. Germline lookup yields CDR1 SGDLS and CDR2 YYNGEE. The CDR3 has 16 amino acids. V gave up 0 bases and J gave up 5 bases; unmatched junction bases: 6.

The chain uses TRBV10-3 and TRBJ1-1; TRBD1 might be the D (5 bases). The CDR3 covers 12 residues. V lost 5 bases to trimming and J lost 1 base, with 5 bases between them. Germline values: CDR1 ENHRY, CDR2 SYGVKD. CDR3 in amino acids: CAISQGNTEAFF. CDR3 in DNA: TGTGCCATCAGTCAGGGGAACACTGAAGCTTTCTTT.

The rearrangement joins TRBV16 to TRBJ2-7, with D possibly TRBD2 on 6 matching bases. V dropped 5 bases and J dropped 4 bases, with 15 bases sitting between them. Per germline, CDR1 KGHSY and CDR2 FQNENV. This CDR3 has 14 residues. The CDR3 coding sequence is TGTGCCAGCAGCTTCGGGAGCCGGGGGTACGAGCAGTACTTC. Its protein product is CASSFGSRGYEQYF.

The chain carries TRBV6-6 and TRBJ2-2; 9 bases are shared with TRBD1. The CDR3 is 16 residues long. Germline V CDR1 and CDR2: MNHNY, SVGAGI (reference sequence). J lost 1 base, V lost 8 bases, and 8 bases had no gene match. The CDR3 DNA reads TGTGCCAGCTGGTCCGGGACAGGGCGGAACACCGGGGAGCTGTTTTTT. Its translation: CASWSGTGRNTGELFF.

The chain is built from TRBV7-2 and TRBJ2-6; 11 bases are shared with TRBD2. CDR1 and CDR2 (germline): SGHTA, FQGNSA. The CDR3 has 17 amino acids. Trimming at V came to 3 bases and at J to 4 bases, leaving 5 bases not matched to a gene. CDR3: CASSFSGGALGANVLTF. The CDR3 DNA follows: TGTGCCAGCAGCTTTAGCGGGGGGGCGCTGGGGGCCAACGTCCTGACTTTC.

The chain uses TRBV9 and TRBJ2-1, with D unclear. V lost 0 bases to trimming and J lost 9 bases, with 10 bases between them. The CDR3 is 13 amino acids. Per germline, CDR1 SGDLS and CDR2 YYNGEE. The CDR3 here is CASSVDWIGEQFF. CDR3 DNA sequence: TGTGCCAGCAGCGTAGATTGGATTGGTGAGCAGTTCTTC.

The V and J genes are TRBV19 and TRBJ2-7, with 13 nucleotides matching TRBD2. In germline, CDR1 is LNHDA, CDR2 SQIVND (reference sequence). Trimming cost V 7 bases and J 0 bases; bases outside gene matches: 3. The CDR3 has 15 amino acids. The CDR3 region has the DNA TGTGCCAGTAAGGGGACTAGCGGGGACTCCTACGAGCAGTACTTC. Amino acid sequence: CASKGTSGDSYEQYF.

The gene calls are TRBV5-4 and TRBJ2-1; 15 bases line up with TRBD2. Looked up from germline, CDR1 is SGHNT and CDR2 is YYREEE (reference sequence). This CDR3 comprises 17 residues. J was trimmed by 6 bases and V by 5 bases; bases with no gene match: 9. The CDR3 protein is CASSRSRGLAGGNEQFF. The DNA for the CDR3 is TGTGCCAGCAGTAGGTCAAGGGGACTAGCGGGGGGCAATGAGCAGTTCTTC.

The chain combines TRBV19 with TRBJ1-5; perhaps TRBD1 as D (5 bases). The CDR3 runs 16 residues. The V end lost 1 base, the J end lost 0 bases, and 10 bases lay between the germline ends. Germline CDR1 LNHDA, CDR2 SQIVND (reference sequence). The DNA for the CDR3 is TGTGCCAGTAGTATAGGCAACAGGTATAGCAATCAGCCCCAGCATTTT. As protein: CASSIGNRYSNQPQHF.

The V and J genes are TRBV9 and TRBJ1-3, with D perhaps TRBD1 (5 bases). Germline CDR1 is SGDLS and CDR2 is YYNGEE. The CDR3 totals 15 residues. Trimming shortened V by 2 bases and J by 4 bases, and 13 bases separated the two germline ends. The CDR3 DNA reads TGTGCCAGCAGCGTCGGGGGGGTGGCAGGAAACACCATATATTTT. It codes for CASSVGGVAGNTIYF.